Each of the 23 T cell receptor beta chains below was sequenced from the same sample in a study of early T cells in non-severe SARS-CoV-2 infection. One entry per CDR3 protein, called by TCRdb with MiXCR from the 5' RACE reads. In the table there are about 60,000 distinct CDR3 sequences, around 12% of which are singletons. The specimen was whole blood. The receptors come from an adult who was a healthcare worker with PCR-confirmed SARS-CoV-2 infection or an uninfected control (not recorded which).

In this sample, this clonotype turned up a few times. J is TRBJ1-3 and V is TRBV21-1. TRBV21-1 is classified as a pseudogene. The CDR3 totals 10 residues. The CDR3 reads CASRRNTIYF. The CDR3 DNA follows: TGTGCCAGCAGGCGAAACACCATATATTTT.

The chain couples TRBV7-9 to TRBJ1-5; D is uncertain. Germline values: CDR1 SEHNR, CDR2 FQNEAQ (reference sequence). Trimming stripped 5 bases from V and 8 bases from J, with 13 bases between. This CDR3 region has 13 residues. CDR3 amino acids: CASSQTGREPQHF. The CDR3 nucleotides read TGTGCCAGCAGCCAGACGGGGAGGGAGCCCCAGCATTTT. Complete variable domain (other parts from reference TRBV7-9 and TRBJ1-5): DTGVSQNPRHKITKRGQNVTFRCDPISEHNRLYWYRQTLGQGPEFLTYFQNEAQLEKSRLLSDRFSAERPKGSFSTLEIQRTEQGDSAMYLCASSQTGREPQHFGDGTRLSIL.

In this sample, this clonotype turned up a few times. The J gene is TRBJ1-1, the V gene TRBV27; weak D call: TRBD1 (5 bases). This CDR3 has 13 residues. Germline V gives CDR1 MNHEY, CDR2 SMNVEV (reference sequence). The V end was cut by 3 bases, the J end by 5 bases, with 10 bases between. Here the CDR3 reads CASSLGGFTEAFF. CDR3 DNA: TGTGCCAGCAGTTTGGGGGGTTTTACTGAAGCTTTCTTT.

J is TRBJ2-1 and V is TRBV3-1; 10 bases are shared with TRBD2. This CDR3 region has 13 residues. In germline, CDR1 is LGHDT, CDR2 YNNKEL (reference sequence). Trimming took 6 bases from V and 8 from J; bases not matched to a gene: 4. CDR3 nucleotides: TGTGCCAGCAGTACTAGCGGGATCCATGAGCAGTTCTTC. This encodes CASSTSGIHEQFF.

This clonotype is medium-sized within its sample. The rearrangement links TRBV21-1 to TRBJ2-7. TRBV21-1 is shown as a pseudogene. The CDR3 has 13 residues. The chain's CDR3 is CASLMDSPYEQYF. The CDR3 DNA follows: TGTGCCAGCCTGATGGACAGCCCCTACGAGCAGTACTTC.

This clonotype was counted a few times. CDR3 nucleotide sequence: TGCAGTGCTATTATTAGCGGATCCGGGGAGCTGTTTTTT. As protein: CSAIISGSGELFF. V gene TRBV20-1 combines with J gene TRBJ2-2; possibly TRBD2 for D (6 bases). V shed 4 bases and J shed 6 bases, with 12 bases lying between them. The CDR3 runs to 13 residues. Germline CDR1 is DFQATT and CDR2 is SNEGSKA (reference sequence).

The chain recombines TRBV12-3 or TRBV12-4 with TRBJ1-2; D is possibly TRBD1 (5 bases). The ends were cut back, 3 bases at V and 4 bases at J, with 9 bases in the middle. This CDR3 contains 13 residues. The CDR3 region has the DNA TGTGCCAGCAGTTTCCAGGGATCCTATGGCTACACCTTC. Its translation: CASSFQGSYGYTF.

Notes on this clonotype: One base away lies a much larger clone, so this may be a sequencing read error. The chain couples TRBV6-1 to TRBJ1-1; 10 bases line up with TRBD1. V lost 6 bases, J lost 1 base, and 2 bases stayed unmatched. Germline lookup yields CDR1 MNHNS and CDR2 SASEGT. The CDR3 covers 14 residues. CDR3 sequence: CASSGDRGNTEAFF. The CDR3 nucleotides are TGTGCCAGCAGCGGGGACAGGGGGAACACTGAAGCTTTCTTT.

The chain joins TRBV9 to TRBJ2-2; TRBD1 matches 9 bases. The V segment lost 4 bases and the J segment 5 bases; nucleotides outside the gene matches: 9. The CDR3 spans 16 residues. Germline V gene lookup returns CDR1 SGDLS and CDR2 YYNGEE. The CDR3 sequence is CASSPRGQGSTGELFF. As DNA, the CDR3 is TGTGCCAGCAGCCCCCGGGGACAGGGAAGTACCGGGGAGCTGTTTTTT.

The gene calls are TRBV12-3 or TRBV12-4 and TRBJ1-4; 11 nucleotides align to TRBD1. The CDR3 length is 14 residues. V lost 5 bases, J lost 7 bases, and 3 bases stayed unmatched. CDR3 loop: CASSKDRGLEKLFF. The CDR3 region has the DNA TGTGCCAGCAGTAAGGACAGGGGGCTTGAAAAACTGTTTTTT.

Note on this clonotype: Sequence at one end of the junction differs from germline and may be a read error. The rearrangement joins TRBV20-1 to TRBJ1-2, with TRBD1 identical over 7 bases. The germline gives CDR1 DFQATT, CDR2 SNEGSKA (reference sequence). This CDR3 is 12 amino acids long. The CDR3 DNA reads TGCAGTGGAGACAGGGCAGGCTATGGCTTCACCTTC. Translated: CSGDRAGYGFTF.

The chain recombines TRBV28 with TRBJ2-7, with D perhaps matching TRBD1 (5 bases). V was cut by 4 bases and J by 2 bases, with 15 bases left in between. Germline loops: CDR1 MDHEN, CDR2 SYDVKM. The CDR3 is 15 amino acids. The CDR3 DNA reads as TGTGCCAGCAGTTCCGCAGGGCTAAGCACCTACGAGCAGTACTTC. Its translation: CASSSAGLSTYEQYF.

This clonotype has just a few counts. This chain uses TRBV20-1 with TRBJ1-5, with TRBD1 as a possible D gene (5 bases). The CDR3 totals 12 residues. The V gene lost 3 bases and the J gene lost 2 bases, with 5 bases spanning the gap. Germline V gene sequence: CDR1 DFQATT, CDR2 SNEGSKA (reference sequence). CDR3 region: CSARTGNQPQHF. CDR3 coding DNA: TGCAGTGCTAGGACAGGCAATCAGCCCCAGCATTTT.

The CDR3 sequence is CSVAVGTGGDEQYF. The CDR3 region has the DNA TGCAGCGTTGCAGTCGGGACAGGGGGAGACGAGCAGTACTTC. The chain recombines TRBV29-1 with TRBJ2-7, with TRBD1 matching over 11 bases. The V gene's germline CDR1 is SQVTM and CDR2 ANQGSEA. Germline trimming cut 4 bases from V and 5 bases from J; bases unmatched to any gene: 7. This CDR3 region has 14 residues.

This clonotype was detected only a few times. V and J are TRBV20-1 and TRBJ1-5, with D possibly matching TRBD1 (6 bases). V was pared by 0 bases and J by 6 bases, with 15 bases between. The germline CDR1 and CDR2 sequences are DFQATT and SNEGSKA (reference sequence). The length of the CDR3 is 15 residues. The CDR3: CSARDYDRIGQPQHF. The CDR3, as DNA: TGCAGTGCTAGAGACTATGACAGGATAGGTCAGCCCCAGCATTTT.

The rearrangement joins TRBV20-1 to TRBJ2-2; 8 nucleotides agree with TRBD2. V dropped 7 bases and J dropped 1; count of bases not matched to a gene: 2. The CDR3 is 13 amino acids. The germline V gene encodes CDR1 DFQATT and CDR2 SNEGSKA (reference sequence). The CDR3 here is CSVAGLNTGELFF. The CDR3 region has the DNA TGCAGTGTAGCGGGGCTGAACACCGGGGAGCTGTTTTTT.

This clonotype was seen a few times. A junction boundary mismatches the germline segment, possibly from a read error. This rearrangement joins TRBV12-3 or TRBV12-4 to TRBJ1-3; no clear D gene. CDR3 size: 13 residues. The CDR3 region has the DNA TGTGCCAGCCAGATTAGCTCTGAAAACACCATATATTTT. Protein product: CASQISSENTIYF.

This chain uses TRBV28 with TRBJ2-1, with D perhaps assigned TRBD1 or TRBD2 (5 bases each). The CDR3 length is 12 residues. V was cut by 2 bases and J by 9 bases, with 8 bases left in between. From germline, CDR1 is MDHEN and CDR2 SYDVKM. The CDR3 loop reads CASSLEGFEQFF. The CDR3 DNA reads as TGTGCCAGCAGTTTAGAGGGGTTTGAGCAGTTCTTC. Using reference TRBV28 and TRBJ2-1 for the parts outside the CDR3, the full variable domain is DVKVTQSSRYLVKRTGEKVFLECVQDMDHENMFWYRQDPGLGLRLIYFSYDVKMKEKGDIPEGYSVSREKKERFSLILESASTNQTSMYLCASSLEGFEQFFGPGTRLTVL.

The gene calls are TRBV19 and TRBJ1-5; no firm D call. The CDR3 is made up of 14 amino acids. CDR1 LNHDA and CDR2 SQIVND come from the germline V gene (reference sequence). The V gene lost 3 bases and the J gene lost 3 bases, with 9 bases spanning the gap. CDR3: CASSMGWDNQPQHF. CDR3 nucleotide sequence: TGTGCCAGTAGTATGGGGTGGGACAATCAGCCCCAGCATTTT.

The chain is built from TRBV20-1 and TRBJ1-5; 7 nucleotides match TRBD1. Germline trimming cut 0 bases from V and 0 bases from J; bases unmatched to any gene: 14. This CDR3 contains 19 residues. The V gene's germline CDR1 is DFQATT and CDR2 SNEGSKA (reference sequence). The CDR3 reads CSARDPRDRYSNSNQPQHF. The CDR3 nucleotides are TGCAGTGCTAGAGATCCCCGGGACAGATATAGCAATAGCAATCAGCCCCAGCATTTT.

The chain links TRBV6-5 to TRBJ1-1; D ambiguous. The CDR3 runs to 13 residues. V was trimmed by 7 bases and J by 0 bases, leaving 9 bases between them. CDR1 and CDR2 (germline): MNHEY, SVGAGI. CDR3 amino acids: CASMGYMNTEAFF. CDR3 in DNA: TGTGCCAGCATGGGTTACATGAACACTGAAGCTTTCTTT.

This clonotype was counted only a few times. The V call is TRBV20-1, the J call TRBJ2-3; the match to TRBD2 covers 7 bases. V shed 3 bases and J 0 bases; nucleotides not matched to a gene: 9. There are 16 residues in the CDR3. Germline V lookup: CDR1 DFQATT, CDR2 SNEGSKA (reference sequence). CDR3 sequence (DNA): TGCAGTGCTAGCCCCATGAGGGGACTAAGCACAGATACGCAGTATTTT. Protein sequence: CSASPMRGLSTDTQYF.

The V gene is TRBV7-9, the J gene TRBJ1-1; 10 bases are a match to TRBD1. Trimming at V came to 4 bases and at J to 7 bases, leaving 9 bases not matched to a gene. The CDR3 length is 15 residues. Germline lookup yields CDR1 SEHNR and CDR2 FQNEAQ (reference sequence). This CDR3 reads CASSSRTGGWDEAFF. CDR3 nucleotides: TGTGCCAGCAGCTCCCGGACAGGGGGATGGGATGAAGCTTTCTTT. The variable domain in full, completed from reference TRBV7-9 and TRBJ1-1, reads DTGVSQNPRHKITKRGQNVTFRCDPISEHNRLYWYRQTLGQGPEFLTYFQNEAQLEKSRLLSDRFSAERPKGSFSTLEIQRTEQGDSAMYLCASSSRTGGWDEAFFGQGTRLTVV.